This T cell receptor (beta chain) comes out of a study of blood T cell repertoires in COVID-19. In the study overall: The origin of the acute and convalescent COVID-19 samples was the United States, Italy and Spain. The cDNA or gDNA used as material had been derived from T cells, B-cell-depleted T cells, or PBMCs.

CDR1 is MNHEY, CDR2 SMNVEV, per germline (reference sequence). CDR3 length equals 14 residues. The V gene lost 4 bases and the J gene lost 3 bases, with 13 bases spanning the gap. Only in-frame clones appear in the TCRdb table, and some are missing; sequencing was by immunoSEQ multiplex PCR. The repertoire holds 300,000 or so clones, with about 90% as singletons. The sequence was collected from a middle-aged woman who had recovered from COVID-19. The sequenced material came from peripheral blood. The chain couples TRBV27 to TRBJ2-7; D remains ambiguous. CDR3 nucleotide sequence: TGTGCCAGCAGTTACAGCACCGGTCACTACGAGCAGTACTTC. It translates to CASSYSTGHYEQYF.